This passage covers 5 T cell receptor beta chains from one sample sequenced in a study of T cells after yellow fever vaccination. TCRdb called the 5' RACE reads again in MiXCR, with one record for every CDR3 protein. The sample records tens of thousands of distinct CDR3 sequences, roughly 6.9% being singletons. The source material was CD8+ T cells sorted from PBMCs, sampled 5 days after the first yellow fever vaccination. The origin of the receptors is a man aged 18 to 29 who received the YFV17D yellow fever vaccine.

The chain is built from TRBV4-3 and TRBJ2-1; either TRBD1 or TRBD2 may fit D (5 bases each). The germline gives CDR1 LGHNA, CDR2 YSLEER. Between the trimmed V and J ends, which lost 0 bases and 2 bases, there was a span of 11 bases. This CDR3 comprises 16 residues. CDR3 sequence reads: CASSQDEGIPYNEQFF. In DNA, the CDR3 is TGCGCCAGCAGCCAAGATGAGGGGATTCCCTACAATGAGCAGTTCTTC.

This clonotype has a count of ten or more. V gene TRBV5-5 combines with J gene TRBJ1-3, with unresolved D. The CDR3 is 16 amino acids. The ends were cut back, 0 bases at V and 0 bases at J, with 10 bases in the middle. The germline V gene has CDR1 SGHKS and CDR2 YYEKEE (reference sequence). Here the CDR3 reads CASSLEELSSGNTIYF. The CDR3 DNA is TGTGCCAGCAGCTTGGAAGAGTTGAGCTCTGGAAACACCATATATTTT.

CDR3 coding DNA: TGCAGTGCTAGAGAGGGGACAGGGTTGGGCTACACCTTC. Protein sequence: CSAREGTGLGYTF. The chain has TRBV20-1 and TRBJ1-2, with 9 bases that match TRBD1. The length of the CDR3 is 13 residues. Looked up from germline, CDR1 is DFQATT and CDR2 is SNEGSKA (reference sequence). J was trimmed by 8 bases and V by 0 bases; bases with no gene match: 4.

There are a few counts of this clonotype. The rearrangement joins TRBV9 to TRBJ2-3; 10 bases match TRBD2. CDR3 size: 20 residues. After removal of 1 base from V and 4 bases from J, the junction contained 18 bases not matched to a gene. Looked up from germline, CDR1 is SGDLS and CDR2 is YYNGEE. CDR3 bases: TGTGCCAGCAGCGTACCCTCCCTAGCGGGGGCCCCCGGGGCTGCAGATACGCAGTATTTT. Its protein is CASSVPSLAGAPGAADTQYF.

This clonotype was seen a handful of times. V and J are TRBV7-3 and TRBJ2-3, with a weak D call TRBD2 (5 bases). Trimming pared 1 base from V and 3 bases from J, leaving 14 bases between. CDR3 size: 16 residues. The germline CDR1 and CDR2 sequences are SGHTA and FQGTGA. CDR3 loop: CASSLNGVSGTDTQYF. The DNA for the CDR3 is TGTGCCAGCAGCTTAAACGGGGTCTCGGGAACAGATACGCAGTATTTT.